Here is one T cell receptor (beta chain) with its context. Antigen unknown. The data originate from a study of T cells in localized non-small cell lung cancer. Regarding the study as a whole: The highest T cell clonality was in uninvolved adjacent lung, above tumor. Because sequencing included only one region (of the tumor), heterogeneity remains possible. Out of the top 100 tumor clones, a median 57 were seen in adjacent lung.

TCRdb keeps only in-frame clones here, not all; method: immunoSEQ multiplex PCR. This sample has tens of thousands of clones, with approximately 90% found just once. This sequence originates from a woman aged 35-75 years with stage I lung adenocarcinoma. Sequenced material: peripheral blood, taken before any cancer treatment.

The CDR3 DNA follows: TGCAGCGTTGTGGCAGGGGGGCCGAATACGCAGTATTTT. Translating gives CSVVAGGPNTQYF. The chain uses TRBV29-1 and TRBJ2-3; D may be TRBD1 (7 bases). The CDR3 totals 13 residues. The V and J ends lost 4 bases and 7 bases respectively, with 15 bases between them. The V gene's germline CDR1 is SQVTM and CDR2 ANQGSEA.